This T cell receptor beta chain originates from a study of shared clonotypes between healthy human individuals (dated by TCRdb to about 2020). For the wider study: Three men and a couple of women, aged 18 to 49 years, made up the cohort. Leukapheresis yielded between about 0.94 and 10 billion PBMCs per donor. To estimate repertoire size and how much clonotype sharing occurs between individuals, the study deeply sequenced the blood TCR repertoires of 5 or 6 healthy adults. To increase sequencing depth and limit assay-specific biases, TCR repertoire library preparation and sequencing were carried out by different laboratories using diverse techniques. For each donor, three plates each were used for CD4 naive and CD4 memory, two plates were used for CD8 naive, and one plate was used for CD8 memory. Paper-wide results and their limitations: Based on pairwise subsampling, the degree of clonotype sharing among donors was expected to be affected by sequencing depth. Across a few donors, around 5% of naive CD4, approximately 3.5% of naive CD8, about 2.3% of memory CD4, and approximately 0.4% of memory CD8 clonotypes were shared. Incomplete sequencing was indicated by rarefaction of sorted-subset datasets, despite the large sequencing depth. The small number of donors limited the genetic and exposure-history diversity represented. Compared with non-shared clonotypes, the clonotypes found in all four sorted-subset donors had higher generation probabilities. Naive subsets generally had larger estimated clonotype richness than memory subsets did. Sampling was limited to blood, and TCR repertoires in tissue likely differ from TCR repertoires in blood.

About this clone: Its antigen is not yet known. Per-base quality was not reported, and no clone a single base away is much larger than it.

Germline trimming: 7 bases from V, 0 bases from J; junction bases outside gene matches: 4. Inclusive of the bounding cysteine and phenylalanine, the CDR3 is 15 residues long. This entry keeps only the CDR3 DNA: 45 bases, framed from base 1. Reading the germline V gene (reference sequence) gives CDR1 LNHDA and CDR2 SQIVND. Healthy HIV-negative adults with no recently reported acute infections or vaccinations were included as donors. Only Caucasian adults living in Nashville, Tennessee, USA were represented among the donors. CD4+ T cells were enriched by magnetic negative selection, after which naive cells were positively selected on CD45RA and the negative fraction was taken as the memory subset. Blood was obtained by leukapheresis, after which PBMCs were separated by Ficoll-Histopaque density gradient centrifugation and cryopreserved in liquid nitrogen vapor phase. Analytical flow cytometry was used to check the purity and quantity of every magnetically sorted T cell population. Each sorted fraction had its genomic DNA isolated and then quantified by UV absorbance on a Nanodrop 2000c.

Using the deep immunoSEQ assay, multiplex PCR amplified TCR CDR3 regions from genomic DNA. Extracted genomic DNA from each cell subset was spread evenly across all wells of several immunoSEQ 96-well plates, with each plate serving as a replicate. Each replicate PCR for sorted subsets received roughly 0.2 ug genomic DNA, equal to 28,000 or so T cell genomes. The purified libraries were quantified using a Qubit 3.0 fluorometer, sized with a Bioanalyzer 2100, and then quantified again using the KAPA Library Quantification kit. A separate single-read 150-cycle Illumina NextSeq 550 flow cell was used to sequence each immunoSEQ 96-well plate. On the study's bioinformatics: Because the immunoSEQ output included only junctional sequences and no quality scores, the filtering could not be the same as the filtering used for full-length reads. Sequences were annotated with PyIR, a Python wrapper for IgBLAST v1.9, using IMGT germline references to assign V/J genes and CDR3. Reads were filtered out if the reads had weak V/J assignments (E-value above 1e-6), no CDR3, stop codons, out-of-frame junctions, or ambiguous translated residues. A V3J clonotype was defined by an identical inferred V gene, J gene, and CDR3 amino acid sequence. Percentage overlap between repertoires was computed as shared unique clonotypes divided by the size of the smaller repertoire. Three approaches were used to assess repertoire richness: RTK rarefaction, the Chao1 estimator, and Recon v2.1 estimates of unobserved clonotypes. For all TCRbeta clonotypes obtained by the gDNA method from a handful of donors, generation probabilities were computed with OLGA. TCRdb obtained this table from immuneACCESS and retained in-frame rearrangements with V and J assigned. These tables miss some clones; where compared with another copy, unresolved V genes account for less than half of the shortfall, and the remainder is unexplained. V and J calls and clone size are copied from that table; D and trimming were computed from the DNA. This sample comprises fewer than 2.5 million clones, more than 85% of them detected only once. The ten largest clonotypes hold around 0.4% of the sample.

The origin of this receptor is a man in his late teens or twenties in good health. Some clones in this sample may be carry-over from other donors' samples. Here the chain combines TRBV19 and TRBJ2-7, with 12 junctional bases fitting TRBD2. The sample comprised naive CD4+ T cells from PBMCs. Explained via the paper, the cell subset or site label denotes: CD45RA+ positively selected. The bases are TGTGCCAGTACCGCACTAGCGGGAGGCTCCTACGAGCAGTACTTC. Its protein is CASTALAGGSYEQYF. The variable domain in full, with residues beyond the CDR3 obtained from the reference TRBV19 and TRBJ2-7 genes, is DGGITQSPKYLFRKEGQNVTLSCEQNLNHDAMYWYRQDPGQGLRLIYYSQIVNDFQKGDIAEGYSVSREKKESFPLTVTSAQKNPTAFYLCASTALAGGSYEQYFGPGTRLTVT.